Many counts were recorded for the clone carrying this T cell receptor beta chain. TCRdb processed the RACE reads anew with MiXCR; each CDR3 protein has one entry. The sample includes about 380,000 distinct CDR3 sequences, roughly 4.8% of them seen just once. The source of the sample is a study of human T cells and chemical hapten exposure. Germline CDR1 and CDR2: ENHRY and SYGVKD. V shed 10 bases and J 5 bases; nucleotides not matched to a gene: 14. This CDR3 has 15 amino acids. This sample's time point: patch test 1, 2 weeks after DPC sensitization. Treatment: therapeutic diphenylcyclopropenone sensitization with weekly scalp DPC.

The receptor was isolated from a woman between 50 and 59 years old with alopecia areata. Some clones in this sample may be carry-over from other donors' samples. This rearrangement joins TRBV10-3 to TRBJ2-3; TRBD2 aligns across 8 bases. The source was whole blood, collected in connection with sensitization to the hapten diphenylcyclopropenone (DPC). The CDR3 nucleotides read TGTGCCACCACCGTCGGGGGGGGGCCGGGAGATACGCAGTATTTT. Amino acid sequence: CATTVGGGPGDTQYF.